This T cell receptor (beta chain) derives from a study of T cell responses to AZD1222 COVID-19 vaccine (dated by TCRdb to the early 2020s). Study-level background: A total of 230 to 250 trial participants underwent TCR sequencing, of whom about 210 had received two doses of AZD1222 and around 25 had received two doses of the MenACWY control vaccine. Trial participants were enrolled into age subgroups of 18-55, 56-69 and 70-plus years, which contained 148, 28 and 57 TCR-sequenced participants, respectively.

Relative to germline, V is 2 bases shorter and J is 2 bases shorter, with 15 bases between their ends. Via the germline V gene, CDR1 is SGHAT and CDR2 FQNNGV. The CDR3 sequence holds 16 residues, the cysteine and phenylalanine included. The CDR3 DNA has 48 bases and is translated from base 1. In the paper's terms, the time point label means: about 28 days (+/-7) after the second vaccine dose. Because spike-specific TCR depth and breadth did not differ between the two schedules, AZD1222 recipients who got a second dose at roughly 4 weeks were pooled with those who got a second dose at roughly 12 weeks. Vaccinee samples came from UK trials COV001 and COV002, including a single-blind randomized controlled phase 2/3 trial of AZD1222 (ChAdOx1 nCoV-19) in healthy adults. For TCRbeta chain sequencing, PBMC samples from trial participants were taken at day 0 and at day 28 after the second dose. This clone has only a few counts. Its antigen is currently not known. The sample holds no much larger clone one base away, and base qualities are not on file.

The CDR3 regions of human TCRbeta chains were analyzed by immunosequencing. The original methods were these. TCRs in the repertoires were matched against a reference library of SARS-CoV-2-specific TCRs that had been generated with the MIRA antigen-specificity platform. Breadth meant the fraction of unique TCRs that were SARS-CoV-2-associated, whereas depth meant the fraction of total T cells that were SARS-CoV-2-associated. Using the MIRA data, each spike-specific TCR was assigned both to the spike region to which the TCR was reactive and to a CD4 or CD8 class. Log10-transformed breadth and depth values were compared by one-way ANOVA with Sidak's multiple comparisons tests. Sourced from immuneACCESS, this table was stored by TCRdb with only in-frame sequences that have V and J called. A share of the clones is absent; for the studies checked, an unresolved V gene accounts for under half, and the remainder has no known explanation. The V and J calls and clone size are taken from that table; D and trimming were inferred from the DNA. The sample table lists 150,000 to 200,000 clones, 80% to 95% of them with a count of one. The ten top clones hold about 1.8% of the sample.

What the study reported, not specific to this receptor: Epitopes outside the regions mutated in the B.1.351 and B.1.1.7 variants were reportedly recognized by nearly half of the unique spike-specific TCRs. Only five or six AZD1222 recipients were SARS-CoV-2 seropositive at baseline, limiting conclusions about previously exposed vaccinees. In the small 56-69-year group, the increase in depth fell short of significance, most likely because of low power. Because no day 14 peak-response samples were available, the repertoires could be characterized only after the peak T cell response. Participants were mostly white British, with more females than males. The authors suggested clonal diversity may have been underestimated. Vaccine-associated CD4 TCRs spanned the whole spike protein, with dominant responses in regions 160-218 and 743-854. A significant rise in spike-specific TCR breadth and depth was observed after two AZD1222 doses relative to day 0 and relative to MenACWY recipients.

The sequencing here drew on peripheral blood, taken 28 days after the second AZD1222 dose. Recombination joined TRBV11-2 with TRBJ1-2, with a weak D call of TRBD1 (6 bases match). This clonotype was obtained from an adult who received the AZD1222 COVID-19 vaccine. The sequenced DNA is TGTGCCAGCAGCTTAAGGACAGACTCTCTGAACTATGGCTACACCTTC. Its protein product is CASSLRTDSLNYGYTF.